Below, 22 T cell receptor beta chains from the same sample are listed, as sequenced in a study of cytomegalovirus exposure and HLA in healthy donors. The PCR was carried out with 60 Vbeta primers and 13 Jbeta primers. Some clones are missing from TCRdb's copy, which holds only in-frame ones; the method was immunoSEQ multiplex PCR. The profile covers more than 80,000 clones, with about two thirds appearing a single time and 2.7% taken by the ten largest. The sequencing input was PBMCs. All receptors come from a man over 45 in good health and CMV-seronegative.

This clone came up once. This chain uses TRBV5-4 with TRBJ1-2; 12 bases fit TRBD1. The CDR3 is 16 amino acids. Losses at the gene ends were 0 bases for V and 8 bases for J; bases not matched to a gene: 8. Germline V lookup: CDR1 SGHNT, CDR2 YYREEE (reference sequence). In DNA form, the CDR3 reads TGTGCCAGCAGCTTGGCCGGGGGACAGGGGGCGTGGGGCTACACCTTC. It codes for CASSLAGGQGAWGYTF.

Written as DNA, the CDR3 is TGTGCCACCTCTCCACGGGGAGTTTCCTACGAGCAGTACTTC. Residues: CATSPRGVSYEQYF. The rearrangement joins TRBV6-1 to TRBJ2-7, with a weak D call TRBD2 (5 bases). The V end lost 10 bases, the J end lost 1 base, and 17 bases lay between the germline ends. The CDR3 covers 14 residues. Germline V lookup: CDR1 MNHNS, CDR2 SASEGT.

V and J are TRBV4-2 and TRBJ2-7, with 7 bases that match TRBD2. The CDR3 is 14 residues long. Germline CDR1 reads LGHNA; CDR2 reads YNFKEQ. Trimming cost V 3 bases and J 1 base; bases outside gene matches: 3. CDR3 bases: TGTGCCAGCAGCCATGGGGGGGATTCCTACGAGCAGTACTTC. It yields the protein CASSHGGDSYEQYF.

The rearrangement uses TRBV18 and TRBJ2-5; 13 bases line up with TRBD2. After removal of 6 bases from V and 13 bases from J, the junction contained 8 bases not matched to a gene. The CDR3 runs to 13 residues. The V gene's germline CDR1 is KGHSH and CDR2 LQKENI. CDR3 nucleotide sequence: TGTGCCAGCTCGACCGGGACTAGCGGGGACCCGTACTTC. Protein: CASSTGTSGDPYF.

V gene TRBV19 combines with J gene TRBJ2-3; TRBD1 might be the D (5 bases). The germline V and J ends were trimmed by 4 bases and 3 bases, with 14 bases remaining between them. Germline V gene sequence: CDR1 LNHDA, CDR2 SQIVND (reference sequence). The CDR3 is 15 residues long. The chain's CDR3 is CASSRARVPTDTQYF. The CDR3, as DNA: TGTGCCAGTAGTAGAGCCAGGGTTCCGACAGATACGCAGTATTTT.

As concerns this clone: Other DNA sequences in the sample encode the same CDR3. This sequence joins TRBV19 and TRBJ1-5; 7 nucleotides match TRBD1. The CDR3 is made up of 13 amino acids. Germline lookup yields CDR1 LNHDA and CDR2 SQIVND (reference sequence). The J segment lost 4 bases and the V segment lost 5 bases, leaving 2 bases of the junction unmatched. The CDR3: CASSSTGNQPQHF. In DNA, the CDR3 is TGTGCCAGTAGTTCGACAGGGAATCAGCCCCAGCATTTT.

CDR3 in DNA: TGTGCCAGCAGCGTAGGGACAGGGGGCGACTCACCCCTCCACTTT. The encoded protein is CASSVGTGGDSPLHF. V is TRBV9 and J is TRBJ1-6; the match to TRBD1 covers 11 bases. The CDR3 loop spans 15 amino acids. V lost 0 bases, J lost 10 bases, and 3 bases stayed unmatched. From germline, CDR1 is SGDLS and CDR2 YYNGEE.

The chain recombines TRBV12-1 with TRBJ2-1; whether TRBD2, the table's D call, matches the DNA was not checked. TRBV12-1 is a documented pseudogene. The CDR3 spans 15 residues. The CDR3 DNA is TGTGCCAGCAGCTCCGAGACTAGCGGCCACAATGAGCAGTTCTTC. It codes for CASSSETSGHNEQFF.

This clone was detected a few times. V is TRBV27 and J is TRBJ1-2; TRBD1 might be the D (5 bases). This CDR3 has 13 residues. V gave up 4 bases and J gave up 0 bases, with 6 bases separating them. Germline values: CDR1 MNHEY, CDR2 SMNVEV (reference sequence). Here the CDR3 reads CASSSTANYGYTF. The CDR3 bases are TGTGCCAGCAGTTCGACAGCTAACTATGGCTACACCTTC.

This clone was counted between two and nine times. CDR3 in amino acids: CASSKPRAGGYFSNQPQHF. The CDR3 nucleotides are TGTGCCAGCAGCAAACCGAGGGCAGGGGGCTACTTTAGCAATCAGCCCCAGCATTTT. The rearrangement uses TRBV21-1 and TRBJ1-5; TRBD1 is the table's D call, not checked against the DNA. TRBV21-1 is classified as a pseudogene. The CDR3 spans 19 residues.

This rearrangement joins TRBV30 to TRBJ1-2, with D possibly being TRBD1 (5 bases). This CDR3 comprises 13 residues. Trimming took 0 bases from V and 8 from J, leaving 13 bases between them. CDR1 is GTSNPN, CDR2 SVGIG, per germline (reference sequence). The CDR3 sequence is CAWSVIRRGGYTF. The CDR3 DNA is TGTGCCTGGAGTGTAATCCGGAGGGGCGGCTACACCTTC. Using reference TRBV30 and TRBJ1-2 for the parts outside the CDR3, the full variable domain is SQTIHQWPATLVQPVGSPLSLECTVEGTSNPNLYWYRQAAGRGLQLLFYSVGIGQISSEVPQNLSASRPQDRQFILSSKKLLLSDSGFYLCAWSVIRRGGYTFGSGTRLTVV.

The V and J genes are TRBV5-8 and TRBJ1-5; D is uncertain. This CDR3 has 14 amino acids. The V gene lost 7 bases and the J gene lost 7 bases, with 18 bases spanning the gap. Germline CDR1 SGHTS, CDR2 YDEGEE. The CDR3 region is CASFSRRDEQPQHF. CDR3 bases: TGTGCCAGCTTCTCTCGGAGGGATGAGCAGCCCCAGCATTTT.

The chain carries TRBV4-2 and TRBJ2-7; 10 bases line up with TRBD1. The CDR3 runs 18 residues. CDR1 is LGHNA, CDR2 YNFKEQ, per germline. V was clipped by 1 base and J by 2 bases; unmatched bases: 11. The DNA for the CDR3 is TGTGCCAGCAGCCAAGTTGAGTATATGACAGGGGGCCCCTACGAGCAGTACTTC. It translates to CASSQVEYMTGGPYEQYF.

The DNA of the CDR3 is TGTGCCAGCAGCTTGGCAGTGTGGATGGGCGCCCAAGAGACCCAGTACTTC. Its translation: CASSLAVWMGAQETQYF. The J gene is TRBJ2-5, the V gene TRBV5-5; no clear D gene. Trimming took off 0 bases at V and 1 base at J, with 16 bases between the two ends. Per germline, CDR1 SGHKS and CDR2 YYEKEE (reference sequence). The length of the CDR3 is 17 residues.

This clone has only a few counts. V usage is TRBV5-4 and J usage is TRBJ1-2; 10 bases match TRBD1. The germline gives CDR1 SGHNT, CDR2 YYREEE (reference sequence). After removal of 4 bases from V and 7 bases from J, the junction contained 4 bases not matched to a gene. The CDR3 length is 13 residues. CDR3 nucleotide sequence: TGTGCCAGCAGCGGGGACAGGGGTTCTGGCTACACCTTC. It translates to CASSGDRGSGYTF.

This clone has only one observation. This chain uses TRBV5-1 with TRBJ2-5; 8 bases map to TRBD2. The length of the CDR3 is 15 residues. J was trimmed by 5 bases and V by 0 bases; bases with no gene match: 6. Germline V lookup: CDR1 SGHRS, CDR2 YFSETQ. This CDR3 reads CASSLAGTSGETQYF. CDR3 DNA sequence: TGCGCCAGCAGCTTGGCGGGGACTAGTGGCGAGACCCAGTACTTC.

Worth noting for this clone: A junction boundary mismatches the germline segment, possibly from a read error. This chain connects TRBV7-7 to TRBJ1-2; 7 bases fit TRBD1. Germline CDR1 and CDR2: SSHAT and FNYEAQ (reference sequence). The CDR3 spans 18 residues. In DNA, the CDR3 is TGTGCTAGCAGCTTAGGACGGCAGGGGGTGAGGTCTAACTATGGCTACACCTTC. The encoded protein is CASSLGRQGVRSNYGYTF.

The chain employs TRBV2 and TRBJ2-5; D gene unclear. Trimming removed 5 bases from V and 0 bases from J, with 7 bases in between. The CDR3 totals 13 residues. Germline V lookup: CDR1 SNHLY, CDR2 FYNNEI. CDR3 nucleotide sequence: TGTGCCAGCAGTAAGAACAACCAAGAGACCCAGTACTTC. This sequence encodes CASSKNNQETQYF.

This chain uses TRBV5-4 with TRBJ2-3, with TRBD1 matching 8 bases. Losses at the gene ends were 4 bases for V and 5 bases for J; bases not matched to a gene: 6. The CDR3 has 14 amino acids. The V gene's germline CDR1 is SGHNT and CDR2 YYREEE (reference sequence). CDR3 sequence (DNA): TGTGCCAGCAGCGAGGGACAGGCTGTAGATACGCAGTATTTT. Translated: CASSEGQAVDTQYF.

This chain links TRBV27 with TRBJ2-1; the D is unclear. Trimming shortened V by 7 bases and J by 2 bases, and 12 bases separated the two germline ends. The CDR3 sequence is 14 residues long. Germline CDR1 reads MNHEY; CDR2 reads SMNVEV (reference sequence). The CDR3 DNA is TGTGCCAGCACTCGTAGTGCCACCTACAATGAGCAGTTCTTC. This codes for CASTRSATYNEQFF.

The CDR3 here is CGTGTTRSSEQFF. CDR3 DNA sequence: TGCGGAACCGGGACTACTCGATCTAGTGAGCAGTTCTTC. The rearrangement joins TRBV29-1 to TRBJ2-1; 7 nucleotides match TRBD2. CDR3 length equals 13 residues. CDR1 is SQVTM and CDR2 is ANQGSEA in the germline V gene.

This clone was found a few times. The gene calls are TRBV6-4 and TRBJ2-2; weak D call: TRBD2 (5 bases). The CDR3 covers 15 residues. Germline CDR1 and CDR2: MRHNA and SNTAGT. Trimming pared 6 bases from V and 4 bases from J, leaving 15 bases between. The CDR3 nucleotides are TGTGCCAGCAGACCTTTCCCGGGGATCACCGGGGAGCTGTTTTTT. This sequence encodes CASRPFPGITGELFF.